This is a list of T cell receptor beta chains from one sample in a study of CD8 T cells in ankylosing spondylitis. TCRdb processed the 5' RACE reads anew with MiXCR; each CDR3 protein has one entry. This repertoire shows 150,000 to 200,000 distinct CDR3 sequences, roughly 18% found once; its top ten account for more than 3.5%. The sequenced material came from blood, either unsorted or a sorted T cell fraction (not recorded which). The receptors shown here come from a male donor aged 10 to 30 with ankylosing spondylitis or in good health (not recorded which). CDR3s include the opening cysteine and the closing phenylalanine or tryptophan. A D gene is named only where the DNA matches it firmly. For some rows the clone size is stated as once, few or many, or as a class when expanded; others skip it.

j_call d_call clone_size v_call cdr3_aa cdr3_nt
TRBJ2-1 TRBD1 many TRBV12-3/TRBV12-4 CASSPTGRRDRSSYNEQFF TGTGCCAGCAGTCCGACAGGACGTCGGGACAGGAGCTCCTACAATGAGCAGTTCTTC
TRBJ2-1 - - TRBV29-1 CSAKSDPQFF TGCAGCGCGAAGTCGGACCCCCAGTTCTTC
TRBJ1-1 TRBD1 - TRBV20-1 CSASDRVDTEAFF TGCAGTGCGTCTGACAGGGTGGACACTGAAGCTTTCTTT
TRBJ1-1 - many TRBV20-1 CSAGVGGGGEAFF TGCAGTGCTGGGGTGGGGGGTGGAGGTGAAGCTTTCTTT
TRBJ2-1 TRBD2 - TRBV20-1 CSASGLAGGDEQFF TGCAGTGCTAGTGGTCTAGCGGGAGGGGATGAGCAGTTCTTC
TRBJ2-2 TRBD2 few TRBV12-3/TRBV12-4 CASGTSGSAGELFF TGTGCCAGTGGGACTAGCGGGAGTGCCGGGGAGCTGTTTTTT
TRBJ2-1 TRBD1 many TRBV3-1 CASSQETGGKGGEQFF TGTGCCAGCAGCCAAGAAACAGGGGGCAAGGGGGGTGAGCAGTTCTTC
TRBJ2-7 TRBD2 many TRBV6-2/TRBV6-3 CASSSPSGSYEQYF TGTGCCAGCAGTTCGCCTAGCGGGAGTTACGAGCAGTACTTC
TRBJ1-1 - many TRBV12-3/TRBV12-4 CASSLRDTGPEAFF TGTGCCAGCAGTTTACGGGACACTGGCCCTGAAGCTTTCTTT
TRBJ2-1 - many TRBV24-1 CATSDLRAETYNEQFF TGTGCCACCAGTGATTTGCGGGCAGAGACCTACAATGAGCAGTTCTTC
TRBJ2-5 TRBD2 many TRBV14 CASSQRLAREETQYF TGTGCCAGCAGCCAAAGACTAGCGCGGGAAGAGACCCAGTACTTC
TRBJ2-3 TRBD1 - TRBV7-8 CASSTLTGGAKDTQYF TGTGCCAGCAGCACCTTGACAGGGGGCGCGAAAGATACGCAGTATTTT
TRBJ2-2 TRBD2 many TRBV6-6 CASSPLRSGRAGELFF TGTGCCAGCAGTCCTCTACGCAGCGGGAGAGCCGGGGAGCTGTTTTTT
TRBJ2-1 TRBD1 many TRBV6-2/TRBV6-3 CASSDRDRVANEQFF TGTGCCAGCAGTGACCGGGACAGGGTTGCAAATGAGCAGTTCTTC
TRBJ2-5 - many TRBV5-1 CASSLAPGVQETQYF TGCGCCAGCAGCTTAGCCCCTGGGGTCCAAGAGACCCAGTACTTC
TRBJ2-2 - few TRBV20-1 CSAIWPTGELFF TGCAGTGCTATTTGGCCGACCGGGGAGCTGTTTTTT
TRBJ1-1 - many TRBV18 CASSRRDKNTEAFF TGTGCCAGCTCACGCCGGGACAAGAACACTGAAGCTTTCTTT
TRBJ2-5 - many TRBV29-1 CSVDRRGGYQETQYF TGCAGCGTTGATCGACGGGGTGGCTACCAAGAGACCCAGTACTTC
TRBJ2-1 TRBD2 many TRBV7-6 CASSLVAGGNEQFF TGTGCCAGCAGCTTAGTTGCGGGAGGGAACGAGCAGTTCTTC
TRBJ1-5 - many TRBV6-5 CASRLQVNQPQHF TGTGCCAGCAGGTTACAGGTTAATCAGCCCCAGCATTTT
TRBJ2-1 - many TRBV2 CASSESGVGSDEQFF TGTGCCAGCAGTGAGTCTGGGGTGGGAAGCGATGAGCAGTTCTTC
TRBJ2-2 - many TRBV7-9 CASSPPRGVRTAGGELFF TGTGCCAGCAGCCCTCCTCGCGGGGTGCGGACCGCTGGCGGGGAGCTGTTTTTT
TRBJ2-5 TRBD2 many TRBV20-1 CSARSGLAGGGSQETQYF TGCAGTGCCCGTTCGGGACTAGCGGGAGGGGGTAGCCAAGAGACCCAGTACTTC
TRBJ2-1 - many TRBV20-1 CSLPGRPYNEQFF TGCAGCCTGCCCGGGCGACCCTACAATGAGCAGTTCTTC
TRBJ2-5 TRBD1 many TRBV20-1 CSAREWTGGFQETQYF TGCAGTGCTAGAGAATGGACAGGGGGCTTCCAAGAGACCCAGTACTTC
TRBJ2-7 TRBD1 many TRBV20-1 CSATPWKGAYEQYF TGCAGTGCCACACCCTGGAAGGGGGCGTACGAGCAGTACTTC
TRBJ2-7 TRBD1 many TRBV7-9 CASSPLPGQGAYEQYF TGTGCCAGCAGCCCCTTACCGGGACAGGGGGCCTACGAGCAGTACTTC
TRBJ2-1 - - TRBV27 CASTSQTYNEQFF TGTGCCAGCACCAGCCAAACCTACAATGAGCAGTTCTTC
TRBJ2-1 - many TRBV2 CASSAGPVHEQFF TGTGCCAGCTCGGCTGGACCAGTACATGAGCAGTTCTTC
TRBJ2-1 - many TRBV20-1 CSARQSGTPPYNEQFF TGCAGTGCTAGACAATCCGGGACTCCACCCTACAATGAGCAGTTCTTC
TRBJ1-2 TRBD1 many TRBV6-1 CAIGTGGNYGYTF TGTGCCATCGGGACAGGGGGAAACTATGGCTACACCTTC
TRBJ2-5 TRBD1 many TRBV7-9 CASSLDPTGQETQYF TGTGCCAGCAGCTTAGACCCGACAGGGCAAGAGACCCAGTACTTC
TRBJ1-5 - many TRBV6-2/TRBV6-3 CASGQGLNQPQHF TGTGCCAGTGGGCAGGGGTTGAATCAGCCCCAGCATTTT
TRBJ1-2 - - TRBV7-6 CASSFAREGYGYTF TGTGCCAGCAGCTTCGCCAGGGAAGGCTATGGCTACACCTTC
TRBJ2-1 - many TRBV2 CASRPGGAGWDEQFF TGTGCCAGCAGGCCTGGGGGTGCGGGGTGGGATGAGCAGTTCTTC
TRBJ2-2 - many TRBV7-3 CASSIDTGELFF TGTGCCAGCAGCATAGACACCGGGGAGCTGTTTTTT
TRBJ2-7 - many TRBV28 CASNSGSYEQYF TGTGCCAGCAACTCCGGCTCCTACGAGCAGTACTTC
TRBJ1-5 TRBD1 many TRBV12-3/TRBV12-4 CASRGTGSNQPQHF TGTGCCAGCAGGGGGACAGGCAGCAATCAGCCCCAGCATTTT
TRBJ2-4 TRBD1 many TRBV29-1 CSVDTGQGARNIQYF TGCAGCGTAGATACGGGACAGGGGGCGCGGAACATTCAGTACTTC
TRBJ2-5 TRBD2 many TRBV5-1 CASSWGLAGGQGQETQYF TGCGCCAGCAGCTGGGGACTAGCGGGAGGGCAAGGCCAAGAGACCCAGTACTTC
TRBJ1-1 TRBD1 many TRBV6-5 CASRKGQMNTEAFF TGTGCCAGCAGAAAGGGACAGATGAACACTGAAGCTTTCTTT
TRBJ1-1 - many TRBV10-1 CASNFGRGTEAFF TGCGCCAGCAACTTTGGGAGGGGAACTGAAGCTTTCTTT
TRBJ1-6 - many TRBV28 CASTTASYNSPLHF TGTGCCAGCACCACAGCCTCCTATAATTCACCCCTCCACTTT
TRBJ2-5 - many TRBV11-2 CASSFGTQETQYF TGTGCCAGCAGCTTCGGGACTCAAGAGACCCAGTACTTC
TRBJ2-3 - once TRBV29-1 CSVRETSTDTQYF TGCAGCGTTCGAGAGACTAGCACAGATACGCAGTATTTT
TRBJ1-1 - many TRBV12-3/TRBV12-4 CASSFAPSRGMNTEAFF TGTGCCAGCAGTTTCGCCCCATCAAGGGGGATGAACACTGAAGCTTTCTTT
TRBJ2-1 TRBD1 few TRBV7-6 CASSLTGAFNEQFF TGTGCCAGCAGCCTTACAGGGGCTTTCAATGAGCAGTTCTTC
TRBJ2-2 TRBD1 many TRBV4-1 CASSPRQGQSGELFF TGCGCCAGCAGCCCTCGACAGGGCCAGAGCGGGGAGCTGTTTTTT
TRBJ2-1 - few TRBV10-3 CAISERGSYNEQFF TGTGCCATCAGTGAACGCGGCTCCTACAATGAGCAGTTCTTC
TRBJ2-6 - many TRBV7-8 CASSAGVGSGANVLTF TGTGCCAGCAGCGCAGGGGTGGGCTCTGGGGCCAACGTCCTGACTTTC
TRBJ2-1 - many TRBV7-9 CASSLSGPRRNEQFF TGTGCCAGCAGCTTATCAGGCCCCAGAAGGAATGAGCAGTTCTTC
TRBJ2-2 - many TRBV5-1 CASSLRTVANTGELFF TGCGCCAGCAGCTTGAGAACAGTCGCGAACACCGGGGAGCTGTTTTTT